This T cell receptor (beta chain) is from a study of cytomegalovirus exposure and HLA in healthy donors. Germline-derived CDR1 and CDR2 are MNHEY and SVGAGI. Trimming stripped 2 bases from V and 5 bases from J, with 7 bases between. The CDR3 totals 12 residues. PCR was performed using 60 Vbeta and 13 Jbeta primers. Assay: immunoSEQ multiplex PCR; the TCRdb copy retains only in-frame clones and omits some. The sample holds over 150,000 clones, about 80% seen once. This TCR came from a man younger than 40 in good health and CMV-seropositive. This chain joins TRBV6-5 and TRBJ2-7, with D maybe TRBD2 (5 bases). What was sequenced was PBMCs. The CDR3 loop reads CASSYEGNEQYF. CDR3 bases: TGTGCCAGCAGTTACGAGGGAAACGAGCAGTACTTC.